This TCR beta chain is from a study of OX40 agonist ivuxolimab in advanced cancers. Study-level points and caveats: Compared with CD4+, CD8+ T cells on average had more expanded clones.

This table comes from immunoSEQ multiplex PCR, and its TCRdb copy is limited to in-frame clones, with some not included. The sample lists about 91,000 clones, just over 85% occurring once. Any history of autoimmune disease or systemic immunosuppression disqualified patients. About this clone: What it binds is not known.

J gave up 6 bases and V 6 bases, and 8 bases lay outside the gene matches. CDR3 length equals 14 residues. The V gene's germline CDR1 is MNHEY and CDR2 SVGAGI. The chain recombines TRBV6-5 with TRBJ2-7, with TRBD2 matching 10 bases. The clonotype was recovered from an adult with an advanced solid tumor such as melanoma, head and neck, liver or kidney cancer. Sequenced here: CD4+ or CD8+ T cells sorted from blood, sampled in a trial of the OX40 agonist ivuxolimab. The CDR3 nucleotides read TGTGCCAGCAGGAAAGCGGGAGGGCCGGGCGAGCAGTACTTC. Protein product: CASRKAGGPGEQYF.